This is a list of T cell receptor beta chains from one sample in a study of blood T cell repertoires in COVID-19. Produced via immunoSEQ multiplex PCR; TCRdb's table is partial and in-frame only. The table includes 200,000 to 300,000 clones, about nine tenths detected once. The sample taken for sequencing was peripheral blood. The receptors stem from a man aged 25 to 40 with COVID-19, enrolled during active disease. The CDR3 runs from the conserved cysteine through the conserved F or W. Each record gives: J gene, clone size, D gene, V gene, CDR3 protein, CDR3 DNA. The D gene is left open where the match is weak. Size tells how often a clone was seen (once, few, many) or the class of an expanded clone, and some rows leave it out.

>TRBJ2-1|-|TRBD2|TRBV7-2
CASSSGSGGVQFF
TGTGCCAGCAGCTCCGGTAGCGGGGGGGTGCAGTTCTTC
>TRBJ2-1|-|TRBD1|TRBV7-3
CASSLLGQGNEQFF
TGTGCCAGCAGCTTACTTGGACAGGGTAATGAGCAGTTCTTC
>TRBJ2-1|once|TRBD1|TRBV6-5
CASSPGQGSYNEQFF
TGTGCCAGCAGCCCGGGACAGGGGTCGTACAATGAGCAGTTCTTC
>TRBJ2-5|-|-|TRBV5-1
CASRQGRQETQYF
TGCGCCAGCAGACAGGGAAGGCAAGAGACCCAGTACTTC
>TRBJ1-4|-|-|TRBV7-9
CASSLALTTDGKLFF
TGTGCCAGCAGCTTAGCTCTAACTACTGATGGAAAACTGTTTTTT
>TRBJ2-2|-|-|TRBV10-2
CASTALAQATGELFF
TGCGCCAGCACGGCTCTTGCTCAGGCGACCGGGGAGCTGTTTTTT
>TRBJ2-3|-|-|TRBV7-6
CASSLVRTITDTQYF
TGTGCCAGCAGCTTAGTAAGGACAATCACAGATACGCAGTATTTT
>TRBJ1-1|-|-|TRBV27
CASSLRGKVAVGTEAFF
TGTGCCAGCAGTTTACGAGGGAAGGTAGCGGTGGGCACTGAAGCTTTCTTT
>TRBJ2-1|-|TRBD2|TRBV3-1/TRBV3-2
CASSQEGGGSYNEQFF
TGTGCCAGCAGCCAAGAAGGCGGGGGGTCCTACAATGAGCAGTTCTTC
>TRBJ2-1|-|TRBD2|TRBV19
CASRTSGGDEQFF
TGTGCCAGTAGGACTAGCGGGGGGGATGAGCAGTTCTTC
>TRBJ1-1|-|-|TRBV5-1
CASSLASTGGIRTEAFF
TGCGCCAGCAGCTTGGCGTCGACGGGGGGCATACGCACTGAAGCTTTCTTT
>TRBJ2-1|once|TRBD2|TRBV11-3
CASSLGLAGNEQFF
TGTGCCAGCAGCTTGGGACTAGCGGGGAATGAGCAGTTCTTC
>TRBJ2-6|-|TRBD1|TRBV9
CASSTRGQGASGANVLTF
TGTGCCAGCAGCACTAGGGGACAGGGGGCCTCTGGGGCCAACGTCCTGACTTTC
>TRBJ2-1|-|TRBD1|TRBV2
CASSAGTGEGSEQFF
TGTGCCAGCAGCGCCGGGACAGGGGAAGGAAGTGAGCAGTTCTTC
>TRBJ1-1|-|-|TRBV7-9
CASSSGPGTEAFF
TGTGCCAGCAGCTCAGGGCCTGGCACTGAAGCTTTCTTT
>TRBJ1-1|-|TRBD1|TRBV11-2
CASSYSPDRVNTEAFF
TGTGCCAGCAGCTACTCTCCGGACAGGGTGAACACTGAAGCTTTCTTT
>TRBJ2-7|-|TRBD2|TRBV19
CASSLGLAESYEQYF
TGTGCCAGTAGTTTGGGTCTAGCGGAATCCTACGAGCAGTACTTC
>TRBJ2-7|-|-|TRBV19
CASRAASSYEQYF
TGTGCCAGTAGAGCAGCGAGCTCCTACGAGCAGTACTTC
>TRBJ2-5|-|TRBD2|TRBV5-1
CASSLGGEPQETQYF
TGCGCCAGCAGCCTGGGGGGGGAACCCCAAGAGACCCAGTACTTC
>TRBJ2-7|-|-|TRBV18
CASSPDSLREQYF
TGTGCCAGCTCACCGGACAGCCTGAGGGAGCAGTACTTC
>TRBJ1-5|-|TRBD1|TRBV19
CASSRTGGHQPQHF
TGTGCCAGTAGTCGGACAGGAGGGCATCAGCCCCAGCATTTT
>TRBJ2-1|-|-|TRBV7-9
CASSFMWSGEQFF
TGTGCCAGCAGCTTCATGTGGTCGGGTGAGCAGTTCTTC
>TRBJ2-1|-|-|TRBV5-1
CASSWKTGNEQFF
TGCGCCAGCAGCTGGAAGACAGGCAATGAGCAGTTCTTC
>TRBJ2-7|once|TRBD1|TRBV6-6
CASSYLPGTGEQYF
TGTGCCAGCAGTTACTTACCCGGGACAGGCGAGCAGTACTTC
>TRBJ2-7|-|-|TRBV5-4
CASSSPEGSYEQYF
TGTGCCAGCAGCTCACCGGAGGGGTCCTACGAGCAGTACTTC
>TRBJ2-7|-|TRBD2|TRBV19
CASSLTSGGGEQYF
TGTGCCAGTAGTCTTACTAGCGGGGGGGGAGAGCAGTACTTC
>TRBJ2-2|-|TRBD1|TRBV11-2
CASSRPTGTANTGELFF
TGTGCCAGCAGCCGACCTACCGGGACAGCCAACACCGGGGAGCTGTTTTTT
>TRBJ2-5|-|-|TRBV4-1
CASSQDGGLVGEVGQETQYF
TGCGCCAGCAGCCAAGATGGAGGGTTGGTGGGGGAAGTAGGCCAAGAGACCCAGTACTTC
>TRBJ2-5|-|TRBD2|TRBV7-2
CASSLVSGGLQETQYF
TGTGCCAGCAGCTTAGTTAGCGGGGGCCTCCAAGAGACCCAGTACTTC
>TRBJ1-3|-|-|TRBV21-1
CASSKREGGSSGNTIYF
TGTGCCAGCAGCAAACGGGAGGGGGGGAGCTCTGGAAACACCATATATTTT
>TRBJ2-1|-|TRBD2|TRBV7-9
CASSFLLAGGRGEQFF
TGTGCCAGCAGCTTCCTGCTAGCGGGGGGGCGAGGAGAGCAGTTCTTC
>TRBJ2-2|-|-|TRBV5-6
CASSLRATGELFF
TGTGCCAGCAGCTTGCGCGCCACCGGGGAGCTGTTTTTT
>TRBJ1-5|-|TRBD1|TRBV20-1
CSASSGGNQPQHF
TGCAGTGCTAGTTCAGGGGGAAATCAGCCCCAGCATTTT
>TRBJ1-1|-|-|TRBV27
CASKPDRRNTEAFF
TGTGCCAGCAAACCGGACAGAAGAAACACTGAAGCTTTCTTT
>TRBJ1-1|-|-|TRBV19
CASSMVQGGRRNTEAFF
TGTGCCAGTAGTATGGTTCAGGGCGGTCGGAGGAACACTGAAGCTTTCTTT
>TRBJ2-4|-|-|TRBV7-2
CASSGAVGENIQYF
TGTGCCAGCAGCGGAGCGGTTGGGGAAAACATTCAGTACTTC
>TRBJ1-1|-|-|TRBV5-1
CASSLEQMNTEAFF
TGCGCCAGCAGCTTGGAACAGATGAACACTGAAGCTTTCTTT
>TRBJ1-6|-|-|TRBV11-2
CASSLEVSYNSPLHF
TGTGCCAGCAGCTTAGAGGTCAGCTATAATTCACCCCTCCACTTT
>TRBJ2-3|-|TRBD2|TRBV4-1
CASSRIAGGSTDTQYF
TGCGCCAGCAGCCGAATCGCGGGGGGGAGCACAGATACGCAGTATTTT
>TRBJ1-6|-|-|TRBV25-1
CASRGGSYSGSPLHF
TGTGCCAGCAGAGGCGGGTCCTATAGCGGTTCACCCCTCCACTTT